This TCR beta chain was identified in a study of T cell clonotyping in hematopoietic cell transplantation. Clones were read by immunoSEQ multiplex PCR, and TCRdb kept only the in-frame ones, dropping some. The sample consists of 10,000 to 15,000 clones, over 85% of them appearing once. About this clone: What it binds is not known.

Study outcomes and limitations: Few recipient clonotypes overlapped donors; over 95% were de novo at given depth. Higher Inverse Simpson Index values in graft donor and pretransplant recipient predicted broader posttransplant TCR diversity. CD4 and CD8 repertoire contributions could not be separated without sorting.

Sample: PBMCs, taken 100 days after allogeneic stem cell transplant. The sequence was collected from a female patient aged 50-59 years who had an allogeneic stem cell transplant from an unrelated donor, so the T cells may come from the graft donor. Some clones in this sample may be carry-over from other donors' samples.

The CDR3 loop is CASSVEGVNNQPQHF. The CDR3 DNA reads TGTGCCAGCAGTGTAGAGGGAGTTAACAATCAGCCCCAGCATTTT. J is TRBJ1-5 and V is TRBV2; D not resolved. This CDR3 has 15 residues. V lost 4 bases and J 3 bases, leaving 13 bases between the germline ends. Per the germline V gene, CDR1 is SNHLY and CDR2 is FYNNEI. The whole variable domain, filled in from reference TRBV2 and TRBJ1-5, reads EPEVTQTPSHQVTQMGQEVILRCVPISNHLYFYWYRQILGQKVEFLVSFYNNEISEKSEIFDDQFSVERPDGSNFTLKIRSTKLEDSAMYFCASSVEGVNNQPQHFGDGTRLSIL.